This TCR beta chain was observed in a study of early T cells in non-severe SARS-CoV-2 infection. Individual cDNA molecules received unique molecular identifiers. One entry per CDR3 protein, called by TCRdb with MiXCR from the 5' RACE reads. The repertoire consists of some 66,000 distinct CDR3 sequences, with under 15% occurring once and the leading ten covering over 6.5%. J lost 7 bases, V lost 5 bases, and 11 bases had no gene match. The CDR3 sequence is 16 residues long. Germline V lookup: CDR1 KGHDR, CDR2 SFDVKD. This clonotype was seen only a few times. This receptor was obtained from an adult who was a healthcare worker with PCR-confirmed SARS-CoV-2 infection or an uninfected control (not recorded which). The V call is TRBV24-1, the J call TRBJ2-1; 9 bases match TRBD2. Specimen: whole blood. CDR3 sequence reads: CATSGRGLAGRNEQFF. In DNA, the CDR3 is TGTGCCACCAGTGGACGAGGGCTAGCGGGAAGGAATGAGCAGTTCTTC.